This T cell receptor beta chain was recorded in a study of blood T cell repertoires in COVID-19. Study background: The United States, Italy and Spain provided the acute and convalescent COVID-19 samples.

Between the trimmed V and J ends, which lost 5 bases and 1 base, there was a span of 3 bases. The germline V gene encodes CDR1 SGHRS and CDR2 YFSETQ. The CDR3 is 11 amino acids. Per the original data handling: Estimation of nucleated cell counts was performed using reference gene primer amplification. The repertoire was sequenced with immunoSEQ multiplex PCR; TCRdb's copy has only in-frame clones and lacks some. The D gene and trimming were derived from the DNA, and the V and J assignments and clone size from that table. This table has roughly 39,000 clones, approximately 85% appearing once. The rearrangement uses TRBV5-1 and TRBJ2-5; D remains unclear. The specimen was peripheral blood. The clonotype originates from a man in his sixties with acute or convalescent COVID-19. CDR3 sequence reads: CASSIQETQYF. The DNA of the CDR3 is TGCGCCAGCAGTATCCAAGAGACCCAGTACTTC. Based on the CDR3 plus reference TRBV5-1 and TRBJ2-5, the full variable domain is KAGVTQTPRYLIKTRGQQVTLSCSPISGHRSVSWYQQTPGQGLQFLFEYFSETQRNKGNFPGRFSGRQFSNSRSEMNVSTLELGDSALYLCASSIQETQYFGPGTRLLVL.